This passage covers 20 T cell receptor beta chains from one sample sequenced in a study of blood T cell repertoires in COVID-19. Clones were read by immunoSEQ multiplex PCR, and TCRdb kept only the in-frame ones, dropping some. The sample shows over 120,000 clones, 70% to 80% of them seen only once. The sequenced sample consisted of peripheral blood. These receptors originate from an elderly woman with active or convalescent COVID-19.

The CDR3 nucleotides are TGTGCCAGCAGCTTCAGAGGGGGTTCAACACCCCTCCACTTT. This gives the protein CASSFRGGSTPLHF. The gene calls are TRBV7-2 and TRBJ1-6; D possibly corresponds to TRBD1 (6 bases). Germline assignment: CDR1 SGHTA and CDR2 FQGNSA. This CDR3 spans 14 amino acids. Trimming stripped 3 bases from V and 11 bases from J, with 14 bases between. Supplemented by reference TRBV7-2 and TRBJ1-6, the full variable domain reads GAGVSQSPSNKVTEKGKDVELRCDPISGHTALYWYRQSLGQGLEFLIYFQGNSAPDKSGLPSDRFSAERTGGSVSTLTIQRTQQEDSAVYLCASSFRGGSTPLHFGNGTRLTVT.

The chain links TRBV6-5 to TRBJ1-6, with D possibly matching TRBD1 (6 bases). CDR1 and CDR2 from the germline V gene are MNHEY and SVGAGI. This CDR3 is 15 amino acids long. Trimming stripped 6 bases from V and 10 bases from J, with 19 bases between. This chain's CDR3 is CASSPLRGFRSPLHF. DNA for the CDR3: TGTGCCAGCAGCCCACTAAGGGGGTTTCGCTCACCCCTCCACTTT.

This clone was detected a few times. This chain uses TRBV13 with TRBJ1-2; 9 nucleotides agree with TRBD1. This CDR3 is built from 19 residues. The germline V gene encodes CDR1 PRHDT and CDR2 FYEKMQ (reference sequence). The ends lost 2 bases at V and 3 bases at J; junction bases unmatched: 16. CDR3 region: CASSLSGGLGTGNHYGYTF. CDR3 DNA sequence: TGTGCCAGCAGCTTATCTGGGGGGTTGGGGACAGGGAACCACTATGGCTACACCTTC.

The table lists this clone with a count of one. V usage is TRBV7-8 and J usage is TRBJ1-1, with no clear D. The CDR3 is made up of 13 amino acids. Germline V CDR1 and CDR2: SGHVS, FQNEAQ. V lost 3 bases to trimming and J lost 1 base, with 6 bases between them. The CDR3 region is CASSFPQNTEAFF. CDR3 DNA: TGTGCCAGCAGCTTCCCCCAGAACACTGAAGCTTTCTTT.

V is TRBV5-7 and J is TRBJ1-5; tentative D call: TRBD1 (5 bases). TRBV5-7 is labeled an ORF, and its function is uncertain. Trimming stripped 6 bases from V and 4 bases from J, with 26 bases between. This CDR3 has 18 residues. The CDR3 coding sequence is TGTGCCAGCACCGTGAAAAAGACATCAGGGATGAGTAATCAGCCCCAGCATTTT. Its translation: CASTVKKTSGMSNQPQHF.

This chain links TRBV4-2 with TRBJ2-7, with D possibly matching TRBD2 (5 bases). Deletions cut 3 bases from V and 5 bases from J, with 11 bases between. The CDR3 has 13 residues. Germline assignment: CDR1 LGHNA and CDR2 YNFKEQ. The CDR3 here is CASSQSGRDEQYF. CDR3 in DNA: TGTGCCAGCAGCCAGAGCGGCCGGGACGAGCAGTACTTC.

V is TRBV7-3 and J is TRBJ2-2, with a possible D match to TRBD1 (6 bases). This CDR3 is 14 amino acids long. Germline V CDR1 and CDR2: SGHTA, FQGTGA. Trimming removed 5 bases from V and 7 bases from J, with 14 bases in between. CDR3 sequence: CASSPVGAFGELFF. CDR3 nucleotides: TGTGCCAGCAGCCCCGTGGGGGCTTTCGGGGAGCTGTTTTTT.

V and J are TRBV6-1 and TRBJ1-1, with D hard to call. This CDR3 is built from 11 residues. With 4 bases removed from V and 11 bases from J, the gap between germline ends came to 11 bases. The germline V gene encodes CDR1 MNHNS and CDR2 SASEGT. The CDR3 nucleotides read TGTGCCAGCAGTGTAGCGGTAGCGGCTTTCTTT. Protein: CASSVAVAAFF.

V gene TRBV6-2 or TRBV6-3 combines with J gene TRBJ2-1; 10 bases are a match to TRBD2. Germline trimming cut 5 bases from V and 7 bases from J; bases unmatched to any gene: 11. CDR1 and CDR2 (germline): MNHEY, SVGEGT. The CDR3 has 16 residues. This CDR3 is CASSKTLAGPGNEQFF. CDR3 DNA: TGTGCCAGCAGTAAGACACTAGCGGGGCCAGGGAATGAGCAGTTCTTC.

This rearrangement joins TRBV7-2 to TRBJ2-7, with 9 nucleotides matching TRBD1. Germline V lookup: CDR1 SGHTA, CDR2 FQGNSA. V gave up 2 bases and J gave up 3 bases; unmatched junction bases: 5. The CDR3 length is 15 residues. CDR3 nucleotides: TGTGCCAGCAGCTTAACAGGGGGCACCTACTACGAGCAGTACTTC. It yields the protein CASSLTGGTYYEQYF.

This sequence joins TRBV19 and TRBJ1-6; a weak D match, TRBD1 (6 bases). Trimming took 7 bases from V and 4 from J, leaving 20 bases between them. CDR1 is LNHDA, CDR2 SQIVND, per germline (reference sequence). CDR3 length equals 17 residues. The CDR3: CASTSSGRGRYNSPLHF. For the CDR3, the DNA is TGTGCCAGTACCTCCTCGGGCAGGGGACGATATAATTCACCCCTCCACTTT. The variable domain in full, completed from reference TRBV19 and TRBJ1-6, reads DGGITQSPKYLFRKEGQNVTLSCEQNLNHDAMYWYRQDPGQGLRLIYYSQIVNDFQKGDIAEGYSVSREKKESFPLTVTSAQKNPTAFYLCASTSSGRGRYNSPLHFGNGTRLTVT.

The chain recombines TRBV18 with TRBJ2-7, with a tentative D call TRBD2 (6 bases). This CDR3 is 13 amino acids long. The V gene's germline CDR1 is KGHSH and CDR2 LQKENI. Trimming pared 3 bases from V and 7 bases from J, leaving 13 bases between. CDR3 sequence reads: CASSPLGEEEQYF. The CDR3 coding sequence is TGTGCCAGCTCACCCCTGGGGGAGGAGGAGCAGTACTTC.

This clone showed up just once. The chain couples TRBV4-1 to TRBJ1-6; D unresolved. Trimming left V 0 bases short and J 10 bases short, with 7 bases between. Germline V lookup: CDR1 MGHRA, CDR2 YSYEKL. The CDR3 has 13 residues. The DNA of the CDR3 is TGCGCCAGCAGCCAAGAGGCTAGCTCACCCCTCCACTTT. Protein: CASSQEASSPLHF.

The chain joins TRBV19 to TRBJ1-5; tentative D call: TRBD1 (5 bases). The CDR3 extends over 18 amino acids. Trimming left V 7 bases short and J 0 bases short, with 22 bases between. The germline V gene has CDR1 LNHDA and CDR2 SQIVND (reference sequence). CDR3 bases: TGTGCCAGTACTCCTATTAGGGCGGGGCGCGGTAGCAATCAGCCCCAGCATTTT. It yields the protein CASTPIRAGRGSNQPQHF.

The chain combines TRBV7-2 with TRBJ2-1, with 8 positions matching TRBD2. V lost 5 bases, J lost 4 bases, and 16 bases stayed unmatched. The CDR3 consists of 18 residues. Germline assignment: CDR1 SGHTA and CDR2 FQGNSA. As DNA, the CDR3 is TGTGCCAGCAGCCCGACAGGCGGGGGGTCGGGATTATACAATGAGCAGTTCTTC. Translating gives CASSPTGGGSGLYNEQFF.

With respect to this clone: This could be a read error, since a much larger clone is one nucleotide away. This chain connects TRBV20-1 to TRBJ1-5; 9 bases are a match to TRBD1. The CDR3 has 14 amino acids. CDR1 is DFQATT and CDR2 is SNEGSKA in the germline V gene (reference sequence). The junction had 4 bases not matched to a gene; V was cut back by 3 bases and J by 4 bases. CDR3: CSASGDRVNQPQHF. Here the CDR3 DNA reads TGCAGTGCTAGTGGGGACAGGGTAAATCAGCCCCAGCATTTT.

The table lists this clone with a count of one. The chain employs TRBV25-1 and TRBJ1-5; D is possibly TRBD1 (6 bases). The CDR3 loop spans 12 amino acids. The V end lost 6 bases, the J end lost 9 bases, and 12 bases lay between the germline ends. CDR1 is MGHDK and CDR2 is SYGVNS in the germline V gene. Written as DNA, the CDR3 is TGTGCCAGCAGGACAGGCCAAGGGCCCCAGCATTTT. Its translation is CASRTGQGPQHF. Full variable domain (missing parts from reference TRBV25-1 and TRBJ1-5): EADIYQTPRYLVIGTGKKITLECSQTMGHDKMYWYQQDPGMELHLIHYSYGVNSTEKGDLSSESTVSRIRTEHFPLTLESARPSHTSQYLCASRTGQGPQHFGDGTRLSIL.

This sequence joins TRBV6-2 or TRBV6-3 and TRBJ2-7; 7 bases fit TRBD2. Germline V gene lookup returns CDR1 MNHEY and CDR2 SVGEGT. The V gene end was trimmed by 2 bases and the J gene end by 4 bases; junction bases not matched to a gene: 5. This CDR3 has 14 amino acids. CDR3 bases: TGTGCCAGCAGTTACCGAAGCGGGGCGTACGAGCAGTACTTC. Encoded protein: CASSYRSGAYEQYF.

J is TRBJ2-6 and V is TRBV28; TRBD1 matches at 7 bases. From germline, CDR1 is MDHEN and CDR2 SYDVKM. The CDR3 extends over 13 amino acids. V was pared by 10 bases and J by 2 bases, with 2 bases of the junction left unmatched. The CDR3 DNA is TGTGCCATCCAGGGGGCTGGGGCCAACGTCCTGACTTTC. This encodes CAIQGAGANVLTF.

This clone was seen repeatedly, ten times or more. The chain has TRBV10-3 and TRBJ2-1, with TRBD2 matching 11 bases. J was trimmed by 7 bases and V by 11 bases; bases with no gene match: 7. The germline V gene has CDR1 ENHRY and CDR2 SYGVKD. The CDR3 extends over 13 amino acids. DNA of the CDR3: TGTGCCGCCTCTAGCGGGGGGTGGAATGAGCAGTTCTTC. Its protein product is CAASSGGWNEQFF.